These 26 T cell receptor beta chains were all obtained from the same sample, sequenced in a study of blood T cell repertoires in COVID-19. Here immunoSEQ multiplex PCR was the method, and the copy in TCRdb shows in-frame clones only, minus some. The sample has 80,000 to 100,000 clones, roughly 80% seen once; the top ten hold about 4.4%. The sequencing input was peripheral blood. These receptors were taken from a man aged 60-69 years with acute or convalescent COVID-19.

The genes are TRBV18 and TRBJ1-1; D gene ambiguous. The CDR3 loop spans 15 amino acids. Per germline, CDR1 KGHSH and CDR2 LQKENI. The V end lost 3 bases, the J end lost 0 bases, and 11 bases lay between the germline ends. CDR3 bases: TGTGCCAGCTCACCCACCGAGATTCTGAACACTGAAGCTTTCTTT. This translates into CASSPTEILNTEAFF.

This clone was seen once. This rearrangement joins TRBV25-1 to TRBJ2-7; D perhaps matches TRBD1 (6 bases). The CDR3 is 14 residues long. Trimming removed 5 bases from V and 0 bases from J, with 11 bases in between. The V gene's germline CDR1 is MGHDK and CDR2 SYGVNS. The CDR3 nucleotides are TGTGCCAGCAGTCAGGGGCCCTACTCCTACGAGCAGTACTTC. It encodes CASSQGPYSYEQYF.

This clone occurred once. This sequence joins TRBV19 and TRBJ1-4; no clear D. This CDR3 has 17 residues. The V and J ends lost 3 bases and 0 bases respectively, with 14 bases between them. Germline assignment: CDR1 LNHDA and CDR2 SQIVND (reference sequence). CDR3 nucleotides: TGTGCCAGTAGTATTCGAGGGATGGGAGCAACTAATGAAAAACTGTTTTTT. Protein product: CASSIRGMGATNEKLFF.

CDR3 residues: CASRHPPVGPDGSEAFF. The CDR3 nucleotides read TGTGCCAGCAGACACCCGCCGGTGGGCCCGGATGGTTCTGAAGCTTTCTTT. V and J are TRBV3-1 (or the pseudogene TRBV3-2) and TRBJ1-1; D is unresolved. Germline CDR1 is LGHDT and CDR2 is YNNKEL (reference sequence). Trimming shortened V by 6 bases and J by 6 bases, and 26 bases separated the two germline ends. This CDR3 region has 17 residues.

This clone was observed a handful of times. The chain carries TRBV7-2 and TRBJ2-1; TRBD1 might be the D (6 bases). Germline V CDR1 and CDR2: SGHTA, FQGNSA. V lost 4 bases to trimming and J lost 10 bases, with 17 bases between them. The CDR3 has 14 residues. The chain's CDR3 is CASSSGFNREEQFF. The CDR3 bases are TGTGCCAGCAGCTCCGGCTTTAACAGGGAGGAGCAGTTCTTC.

V usage is TRBV3-1 (or the pseudogene TRBV3-2) and J usage is TRBJ2-5, with 7 bases identical to TRBD2. CDR1 LGHDT and CDR2 YNNKEL come from the germline V gene (reference sequence). This CDR3 is built from 16 residues. Trimming cost V 4 bases and J 4 bases; bases outside gene matches: 12. The CDR3 loop reads CASSLSSGVGGETQYF. The CDR3 DNA reads as TGTGCCAGCAGCCTATCAAGCGGGGTTGGGGGAGAGACCCAGTACTTC.

This clone came up a few times. This chain connects TRBV2 to TRBJ2-1; no definite D call. CDR3 length: 12 residues. Germline lookup yields CDR1 SNHLY and CDR2 FYNNEI. Trimming took off 4 bases at V and 6 bases at J, with 7 bases between the two ends. The CDR3 DNA reads as TGTGCCAGCAGTGGTGGCTCCAATGAGCAGTTCTTC. Protein: CASSGGSNEQFF.

This clone was counted once. The chain is built from TRBV7-2 and TRBJ1-5; no definite D call. V was trimmed by 2 bases and J by 0 bases, leaving 5 bases between them. This CDR3 is built from 14 residues. Germline-derived CDR1 and CDR2 are SGHTA and FQGNSA. The CDR3, as DNA: TGTGCCAGCAGCTTATCTTTTAGCAATCAGCCCCAGCATTTT. Translation: CASSLSFSNQPQHF.

This clone was seen just once. The genes are TRBV24-1 and TRBJ1-5; 11 bases fit TRBD1. After removal of 7 bases from V and 6 bases from J, the junction contained 7 bases not matched to a gene. The CDR3 contains 15 residues. Per the germline V gene, CDR1 is KGHDR and CDR2 is SFDVKD. The CDR3 here is CATSQGQGAVQPQHF. The CDR3 nucleotides read TGTGCCACCAGCCAAGGACAGGGGGCGGTTCAGCCCCAGCATTTT.

The gene calls are TRBV19 and TRBJ1-5; TRBD1 agrees at 9 bases. The CDR3 covers 16 residues. V dropped 0 bases and J dropped 7; count of bases not matched to a gene: 7. Germline CDR1 and CDR2: LNHDA and SQIVND (reference sequence). The CDR3, as DNA: TGTGCCAGTAGTATAGAGCCGGGACAGGGTGGACAGCCCCAGCATTTT. As protein: CASSIEPGQGGQPQHF.

There are a few counts of this clone. This sequence joins TRBV6-5 and TRBJ2-7; D possibly corresponds to TRBD1 (6 bases). Germline-derived CDR1 and CDR2 are MNHEY and SVGAGI. The CDR3 sequence is 13 residues long. V was pared by 6 bases and J by 4 bases, with 13 bases between. The CDR3 DNA follows: TGTGCCAGCAGGCTCGACGGACAGTACGAGCAGTACTTC. Translation: CASRLDGQYEQYF.

The J gene is TRBJ2-7, the V gene TRBV25-1; D perhaps matches TRBD1 (5 bases). CDR3 length: 11 amino acids. V was trimmed by 6 bases and J by 2 bases, leaving 5 bases between them. Germline V lookup: CDR1 MGHDK, CDR2 SYGVNS. CDR3 protein: CASRDTYEQYF. Here the CDR3 DNA reads TGTGCCAGCAGGGACACCTACGAGCAGTACTTC.

In this sample, this clone turned up a few times. The gene calls are TRBV27 and TRBJ2-7; TRBD1 matches 9 bases. J gave up 9 bases and V 5 bases, and 14 bases lay outside the gene matches. Germline CDR1 MNHEY, CDR2 SMNVEV (reference sequence). The CDR3 is 15 residues long. The CDR3 sequence is CASSTTGGGWLAQYF. CDR3 in DNA: TGTGCCAGCAGTACTACAGGGGGCGGTTGGCTCGCGCAGTACTTC.

On this clone: A junction end diverges from the germline sequence, so it may reflect a read error. The rearrangement uses TRBV15 and TRBJ2-4; 8 bases are a match to TRBD2. CDR3 length: 17 amino acids. Germline V gives CDR1 LNHNV, CDR2 YYDKDF (reference sequence). Written as DNA, the CDR3 is TGTGCCACCAGCGGAGAACCCAACGACGGGAGGGGGAGCATTCAGTACTTC. It yields the protein CATSGEPNDGRGSIQYF. Combining the CDR3 with reference TRBV15 and TRBJ2-4 gives the whole variable domain DAMVIQNPRYQVTQFGKPVTLSCSQTLNHNVMYWYQQKSSQAPKLLFHYYDKDFNNEADTPDNFQSRRPNTSFCFLDIRSPGLGDTAMYLCATSGEPNDGRGSIQYFGAGTRLSVL.

This chain connects TRBV9 to TRBJ1-2; 9 bases are shared with TRBD1. This CDR3 is built from 16 residues. With 4 bases clipped from V and 8 bases from J, the junction kept 15 bases outside the gene matches. Per germline, CDR1 SGDLS and CDR2 YYNGEE. The CDR3 nucleotides are TGTGCCAGCAGCCCTAGATTAGGACAGGGGAAGTTGGGCTACACCTTC. Amino acids: CASSPRLGQGKLGYTF.

This chain links TRBV18 with TRBJ1-4; TRBD1 is a possible D gene (6 bases). The CDR3 loop spans 14 amino acids. Looked up from germline, CDR1 is KGHSH and CDR2 is LQKENI. Trimming took off 4 bases at V and 2 bases at J, with 8 bases between the two ends. CDR3 nucleotide sequence: TGTGCCAGCTCACTGGGACACACTAATGAAAAACTGTTTTTT. This codes for CASSLGHTNEKLFF.

The rearrangement joins TRBV24-1 to TRBJ2-2; TRBD2 matches at 12 bases. In germline, CDR1 is KGHDR, CDR2 SFDVKD. The V and J ends lost 5 bases and 6 bases, in that order; junction bases with no gene match: 6. CDR3 length: 16 amino acids. Here the CDR3 reads CATSGSSGRAPGELFF. The CDR3 nucleotides read TGTGCCACCAGTGGTTCTAGCGGGAGGGCTCCCGGGGAGCTGTTTTTT.

The rearrangement joins TRBV27 to TRBJ2-7; D remains unclear. The CDR3 extends over 14 amino acids. Germline V gene lookup returns CDR1 MNHEY and CDR2 SMNVEV (reference sequence). Trimming pared 2 bases from V and 6 bases from J, leaving 14 bases between. For the CDR3, the DNA is TGTGCCAGCAGTTTAATACCGCCCAAAGCCGAGCAGTACTTC. It translates to CASSLIPPKAEQYF.

The table lists this clone with a few counts. The chain couples TRBV30 to TRBJ2-3; 8 nucleotides line up with TRBD2. The junction had 11 bases not matched to a gene; V was cut back by 2 bases and J by 1 base. CDR3 length: 17 amino acids. The germline V gene has CDR1 GTSNPN and CDR2 SVGIG (reference sequence). The CDR3 DNA reads TGTGCCTGGAGTCAGCCTCGGTGGCGGGGGGGCACAGATACGCAGTATTTT. Translated: CAWSQPRWRGGTDTQYF.

The chain combines TRBV6-5 with TRBJ1-4; D gene uncertain. The germline CDR1 and CDR2 sequences are MNHEY and SVGAGI. V shed 4 bases and J shed 3 bases, with 6 bases lying between them. The CDR3 has 13 residues. The CDR3 sequence is CASSSLPNEKLFF. The CDR3, as DNA: TGTGCCAGCAGTTCCCTACCTAATGAAAAACTGTTTTTT.

This chain links TRBV4-1 with TRBJ2-2; D unclear. CDR3 length equals 15 residues. Trimming stripped 1 base from V and 4 bases from J, with 10 bases between. In germline, CDR1 is MGHRA, CDR2 YSYEKL. CDR3 protein: CASSQGQTLTGELFF. The DNA of the CDR3 is TGCGCCAGCAGCCAAGGGCAGACACTCACCGGGGAGCTGTTTTTT.

The rearrangement uses TRBV6-6 and TRBJ1-5; a weak D match, TRBD1 (5 bases). V gave up 0 bases and J gave up 7 bases, with 13 bases separating them. Looked up from germline, CDR1 is MNHNY and CDR2 is SVGAGI (reference sequence). The CDR3 has 15 residues. CDR3 in DNA: TGTGCCAGCAGTTACTCTCCAGGGATGGAACAGCCCCAGCATTTT. It encodes CASSYSPGMEQPQHF.

J is TRBJ2-1 and V is TRBV6-4; maybe TRBD1 (6 bases). The length of the CDR3 is 15 residues. Trimming removed 2 bases from V and 2 bases from J, with 10 bases in between. Germline CDR1 and CDR2: MRHNA and SNTAGT. In nucleotides, the CDR3 is TGTGCCAGCAGTGACGGCCAGGGGCCCTACAATGAGCAGTTCTTC. Translated: CASSDGQGPYNEQFF.

V is TRBV9 and J is TRBJ2-1; 7 nucleotides line up with TRBD2. Trimming at V came to 1 base and at J to 4 bases, leaving 5 bases not matched to a gene. The CDR3 totals 15 residues. Per the germline V gene, CDR1 is SGDLS and CDR2 is YYNGEE. In nucleotides, the CDR3 is TGTGCCAGCAGCGTATCCTTGCGGGGGTACAATGAGCAGTTCTTC. Protein: CASSVSLRGYNEQFF.

V gene TRBV27 combines with J gene TRBJ2-3; 7 bases align to TRBD2. Trimming took 6 bases from V and 3 from J; bases not matched to a gene: 9. This CDR3 comprises 15 residues. Germline assignment: CDR1 MNHEY and CDR2 SMNVEV (reference sequence). CDR3 in amino acids: CASRRSGLPTDTQYF. CDR3 in DNA: TGTGCCAGCAGAAGATCGGGACTACCTACAGATACGCAGTATTTT.

The V and J genes are TRBV3-1 (or the pseudogene TRBV3-2) and TRBJ2-7, with D perhaps TRBD1 (6 bases). V lost 1 base and J 4 bases, leaving 11 bases between the germline ends. Germline assignment: CDR1 LGHDT and CDR2 YNNKEL (reference sequence). The CDR3 runs to 14 residues. As DNA, the CDR3 is TGTGCCAGCAGCCAAGCGTGGGGGCTATACGAGCAGTACTTC. Translating it yields CASSQAWGLYEQYF.